The entry below describes one TCR beta chain. No antigen is known for it. This sample stems from a study of cytomegalovirus exposure and HLA in healthy donors. Clones were sequenced by immunoSEQ multiplex PCR, and TCRdb holds only the in-frame ones, with some missing. This table has some 200,000 clones, about 93% appearing once. Germline V gives CDR1 SGHRS, CDR2 YFSETQ. V lost 0 bases and J 9 bases, leaving 13 bases between the germline ends. This CDR3 region has 14 residues. Broader study findings: There were 150 to 200 TCR beta chains listed as cytomegalovirus-associated.

The sequence came from a woman aged 18-29 years in good health and CMV-seronegative. Sequencing was done on a sample of PBMCs. This chain links TRBV5-1 with TRBJ2-1, with D tentatively TRBD1 (6 bases). Written as DNA, the CDR3 is TGCGCCAGCAGCTTGGGAGGGGGTCCCGGTGAGCAGTTCTTC. Protein sequence: CASSLGGGPGEQFF.